This T cell receptor (beta chain) appears in the sequencing data of a study of blood T cell repertoires in COVID-19. For the study at large: Collection of acute and convalescent COVID-19 samples took place in the United States, Italy and Spain.

CDR1 is SNHLY and CDR2 is FYNNEI in the germline V gene. The CDR3 is made up of 17 amino acids. V shed 0 bases and J shed 5 bases, with 16 bases lying between them. Method: immunoSEQ multiplex PCR; TCRdb's copy keeps in-frame clones and lacks some. The table lists around 230,000 clones, approximately 78% of them singletons. V is TRBV2 and J is TRBJ2-2, with a possible D match to TRBD1 (6 bases). The TCR comes from a woman in her sixties or seventies with active or convalescent COVID-19. Sequenced material: peripheral blood. CDR3 loop: CASSEALLQGNTGELFF. The DNA for the CDR3 is TGTGCCAGCAGTGAAGCGCTTCTCCAGGGGAATACCGGGGAGCTGTTTTTT.